The clone carrying this TCR beta chain turned up a few times. Its antigen is currently unknown. The junction had 9 bases not matched to a gene; V was cut back by 8 bases and J by 8 bases. CDR1 SQVTM and CDR2 ANQGSEA come from the germline V gene. The CDR3 has 14 residues. The data are from a study of CD8 T cells in ankylosing spondylitis. Findings of the study overall: Disease-linked clones were reportedly significantly enriched in matched ankylosing spondylitis synovial fluid. Seemingly distinctive of ankylosing spondylitis blood was a TCR beta motif formed by eight highly homologous variants.

In making TCR beta libraries, quantitative 5'-RACE with molecular barcodes was used. In TCRdb, the 5' RACE reads were re-called with MiXCR into one record per CDR3 protein. The table records just over 300,000 distinct CDR3 sequences, around 21% of them present only once. This chain connects TRBV29-1 to TRBJ2-1; 13 positions agree with TRBD2. The material sequenced was blood, either unsorted or a sorted T cell fraction (not recorded which). This sequence was found in a female donor with ankylosing spondylitis or in good health (not recorded which). Here the CDR3 DNA reads TGCAGCACACGGACTAGCGGGAGAGGTGATGAGCAGTTCTTC. Protein product: CSTRTSGRGDEQFF.